This is a list of T cell receptor beta chains from one sample in a study of blood T cell repertoires in COVID-19. Assay used: immunoSEQ multiplex PCR; TCRdb lists only in-frame clones, some missing. Here the sample spans under 350,000 clones, more than 75% being singletons. The sequenced material came from PBMCs or T cells enriched from blood (not recorded which). The receptor set was obtained from a woman younger than 30 who had recovered from COVID-19. Both conserved end residues are part of each CDR3. Each record gives: V gene, J gene, clone size, D gene, CDR3 DNA, CDR3 protein. A D gene is named only where the DNA matches it firmly. Clone size is shown for a subset of rows, as once, few, many or a class of expanded clone.

V gene: TRBV12-3/TRBV12-4
J gene: TRBJ2-1
clone size: NA
D gene: NA
CDR3 DNA: TGTGCCAGTCTACAGTACAATGAGCAGTTCTTC
CDR3 protein: CASLQYNEQFF

V gene: TRBV5-1
J gene: TRBJ1-2
clone size: NA
D gene: NA
CDR3 DNA: TGCGCCAGCACTCGAGACGGGAGTAACTATGGCTACACCTTC
CDR3 protein: CASTRDGSNYGYTF

V gene: TRBV12-5
J gene: TRBJ2-3
clone size: NA
D gene: TRBD2
CDR3 DNA: TGTGCTAGTGGTTTGGTCCCCGGGACTAGCGGGGGGGCACTCACAGATACGCAGTATTTT
CDR3 protein: CASGLVPGTSGGALTDTQYF

V gene: TRBV3-1/TRBV3-2
J gene: TRBJ1-2
clone size: NA
D gene: NA
CDR3 DNA: TGTGCCAGCAGCCAAGCTTGGGGGGGTTATGGCTACACCTTC
CDR3 protein: CASSQAWGGYGYTF

V gene: TRBV20-1
J gene: TRBJ1-5
clone size: NA
D gene: NA
CDR3 DNA: TGCAGTGCTAGTTGGGGGGATCAGCCCCAGCATTTT
CDR3 protein: CSASWGDQPQHF

V gene: TRBV19
J gene: TRBJ2-2
clone size: few
D gene: TRBD2
CDR3 DNA: TGTGCCAGTAGTATAGATAGGGTTGGCCTAGCGGGAGATGCCGGGGAGCTGTTTTTT
CDR3 protein: CASSIDRVGLAGDAGELFF

V gene: TRBV7-2
J gene: TRBJ2-1
clone size: NA
D gene: NA
CDR3 DNA: TGTGCCAGCAGCTTAGCTATCGGGTACTACAATGAGCAGTTCTTC
CDR3 protein: CASSLAIGYYNEQFF

V gene: TRBV19
J gene: TRBJ1-6
clone size: NA
D gene: NA
CDR3 DNA: TGTGCCAGTAGTACAACCTCTCGGGAATCCCTCCACTTT
CDR3 protein: CASSTTSRESLHF

V gene: TRBV25-1
J gene: TRBJ1-6
clone size: NA
D gene: TRBD1
CDR3 DNA: TGTGCCAGCAGTGAAAATCGGGACAGCAACATCAATTCACCCCTCCACTTT
CDR3 protein: CASSENRDSNINSPLHF

V gene: TRBV18
J gene: TRBJ2-2
clone size: NA
D gene: TRBD2
CDR3 DNA: TGTGCCAGCTCCCGGACAGCGGGAGGGTTAAACACCGGGGAGCTGTTTTTT
CDR3 protein: CASSRTAGGLNTGELFF